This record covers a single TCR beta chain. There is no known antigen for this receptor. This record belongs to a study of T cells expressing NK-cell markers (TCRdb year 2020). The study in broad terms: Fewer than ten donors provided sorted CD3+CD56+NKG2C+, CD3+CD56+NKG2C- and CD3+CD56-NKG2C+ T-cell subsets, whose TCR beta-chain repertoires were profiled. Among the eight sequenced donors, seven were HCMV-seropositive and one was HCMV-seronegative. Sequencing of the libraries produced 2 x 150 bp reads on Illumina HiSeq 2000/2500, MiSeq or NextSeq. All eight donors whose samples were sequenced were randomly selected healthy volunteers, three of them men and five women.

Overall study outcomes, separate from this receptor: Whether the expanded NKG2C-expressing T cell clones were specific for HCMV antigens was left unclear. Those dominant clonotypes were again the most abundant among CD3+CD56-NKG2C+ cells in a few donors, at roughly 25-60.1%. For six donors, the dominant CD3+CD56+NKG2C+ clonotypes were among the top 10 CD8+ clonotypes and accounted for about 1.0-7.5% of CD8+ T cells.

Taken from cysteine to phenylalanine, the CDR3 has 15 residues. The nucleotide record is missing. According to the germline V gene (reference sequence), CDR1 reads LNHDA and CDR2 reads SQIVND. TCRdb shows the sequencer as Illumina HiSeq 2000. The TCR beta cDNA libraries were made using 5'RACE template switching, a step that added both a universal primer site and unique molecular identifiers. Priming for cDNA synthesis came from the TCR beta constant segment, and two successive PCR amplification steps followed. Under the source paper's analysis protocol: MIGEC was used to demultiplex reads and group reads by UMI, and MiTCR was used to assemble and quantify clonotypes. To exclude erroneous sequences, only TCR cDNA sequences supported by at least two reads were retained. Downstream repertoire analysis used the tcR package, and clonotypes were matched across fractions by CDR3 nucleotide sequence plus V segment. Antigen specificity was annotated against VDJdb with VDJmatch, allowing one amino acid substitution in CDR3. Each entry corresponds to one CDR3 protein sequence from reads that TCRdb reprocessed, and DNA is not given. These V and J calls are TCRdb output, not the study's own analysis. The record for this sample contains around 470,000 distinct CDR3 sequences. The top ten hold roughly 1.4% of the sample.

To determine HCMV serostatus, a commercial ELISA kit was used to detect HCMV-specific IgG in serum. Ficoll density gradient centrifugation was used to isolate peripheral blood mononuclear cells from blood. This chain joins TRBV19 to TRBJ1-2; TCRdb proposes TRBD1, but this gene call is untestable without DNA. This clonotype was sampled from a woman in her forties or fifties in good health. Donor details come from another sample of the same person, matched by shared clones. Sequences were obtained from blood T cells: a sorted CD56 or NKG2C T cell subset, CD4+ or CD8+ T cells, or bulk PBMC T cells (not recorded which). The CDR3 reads CASRPQGFDNYGYTF.